This T cell receptor beta chain stems from a study of blood T cell repertoires in COVID-19. Study in general: Samples came from the United States, Italy and Spain, spanning acute and convalescent COVID-19. T cells, B-cell-depleted T cells, or PBMCs provided the cDNA or gDNA that served as material.

Repertoires were generated with immunoSEQ multiplex PCR, while TCRdb's copy carries only in-frame clones and drops some. The table shows 55,000 to 70,000 clones, with about nine tenths occurring only once. Trimming cost V 1 base and J 10 bases, with 12 bases left between them. The CDR3 spans 14 residues. Germline V gene data show CDR1 as SGHRS and CDR2 as YFSETQ. The sequence was obtained from a man in his sixties with acute or convalescent COVID-19. The chain joins TRBV5-1 to TRBJ1-6; the D gene is possibly TRBD1 (5 bases). Sequencing input: peripheral blood. CDR3 coding DNA: TGCGCCAGCAGCTTGAGGGACTCCAAGTCACCCCTCCACTTT. Protein: CASSLRDSKSPLHF.